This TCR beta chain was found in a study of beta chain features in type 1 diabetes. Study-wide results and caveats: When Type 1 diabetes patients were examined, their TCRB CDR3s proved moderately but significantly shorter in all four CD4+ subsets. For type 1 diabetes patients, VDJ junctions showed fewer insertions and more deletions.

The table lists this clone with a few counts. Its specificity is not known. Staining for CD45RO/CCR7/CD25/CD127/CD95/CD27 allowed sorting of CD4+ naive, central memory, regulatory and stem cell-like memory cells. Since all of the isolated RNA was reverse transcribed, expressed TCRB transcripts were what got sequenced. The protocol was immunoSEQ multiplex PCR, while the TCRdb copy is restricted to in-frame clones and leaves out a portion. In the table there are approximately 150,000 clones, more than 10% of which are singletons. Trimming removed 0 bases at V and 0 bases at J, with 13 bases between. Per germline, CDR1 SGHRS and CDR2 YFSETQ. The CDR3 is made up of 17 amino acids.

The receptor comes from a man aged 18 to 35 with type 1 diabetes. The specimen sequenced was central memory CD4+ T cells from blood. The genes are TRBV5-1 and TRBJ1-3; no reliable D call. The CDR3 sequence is CASSLGPLSGSGNTIYF. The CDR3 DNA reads TGCGCCAGCAGCTTGGGGCCCTTGTCGGGCTCTGGAAACACCATATATTTT.